A selection of T cell receptor beta chains follows, all from one sample in a study of early T cells in non-severe SARS-CoV-2 infection. TCRdb re-called the 5' RACE reads through MiXCR, storing one row per CDR3 protein. The sample consists of about 60,000 distinct CDR3 sequences, 11% of them appearing once. The sequencing used whole blood, collected at baseline. Source of these receptors: an adult who was a healthcare worker with PCR-confirmed SARS-CoV-2 infection or an uninfected control (not recorded which). Each CDR3 is given without its conserved first and last residue. Clone size, where shown, is once, few, many, or a class for clones that have expanded.

len: 10; abundance: -; j_gene: TRBJ2-7; v_gene: TRBV10-3; CDR3aa: AISEWGYEQY
len: 9; abundance: many; j_gene: TRBJ2-1; v_gene: TRBV7-9; CDR3aa: ASSPLEEQF
len: 11; abundance: -; j_gene: TRBJ2-1; v_gene: TRBV5-1; CDR3aa: ASSLGLGQEQF
len: 13; abundance: few; j_gene: TRBJ1-2; v_gene: TRBV12-3/TRBV12-4; CDR3aa: ASRPRGQGNYGYT
len: 12; abundance: many; j_gene: TRBJ1-1; v_gene: TRBV12-3/TRBV12-4; CDR3aa: ASGPPGRNTEAF
len: 12; abundance: -; j_gene: TRBJ1-5; v_gene: TRBV6-2/TRBV6-3; CDR3aa: ASSYSWGNQPQH
len: 15; abundance: once; j_gene: TRBJ1-2; v_gene: TRBV11-2; CDR3aa: ASSLRQGPSSRYGYT
len: 15; abundance: -; j_gene: TRBJ2-7; v_gene: TRBV7-8; CDR3aa: ASSQTSGGPSTYEQY
len: 13; abundance: -; j_gene: TRBJ2-1; v_gene: TRBV4-3; CDR3aa: ASSQGDRDTEEQF
len: 12; abundance: few; j_gene: TRBJ1-2; v_gene: TRBV6-5; CDR3aa: ASRAPMGSQGYT
len: 15; abundance: few; j_gene: TRBJ2-3; v_gene: TRBV20-1; CDR3aa: SARNFLGRGGTDTQY
len: 14; abundance: few; j_gene: TRBJ2-5; v_gene: TRBV6-5; CDR3aa: ASSYSRLARGETQY
len: 13; abundance: few; j_gene: TRBJ2-3; v_gene: TRBV7-9; CDR3aa: ASSLQGTGTDTQY
len: 13; abundance: few; j_gene: TRBJ2-1; v_gene: TRBV7-2; CDR3aa: ASRRTSGGHNEQF